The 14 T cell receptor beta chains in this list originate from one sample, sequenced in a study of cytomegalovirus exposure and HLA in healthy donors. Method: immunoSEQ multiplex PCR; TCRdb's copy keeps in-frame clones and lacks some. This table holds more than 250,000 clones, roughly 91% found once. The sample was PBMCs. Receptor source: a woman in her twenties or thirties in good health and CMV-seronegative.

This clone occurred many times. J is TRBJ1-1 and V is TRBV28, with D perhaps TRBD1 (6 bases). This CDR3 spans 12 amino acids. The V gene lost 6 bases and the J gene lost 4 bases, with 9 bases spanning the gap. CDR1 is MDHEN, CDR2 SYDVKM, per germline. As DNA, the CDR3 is TGTGCCAGCAGCTTGGACAGCACTGAAGCTTTCTTT. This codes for CASSLDSTEAFF.

The CDR3 region is CASRGGILNEQYF. DNA of the CDR3: TGTGCCAGCAGGGGAGGGATACTGAACGAGCAGTACTTC. V usage is TRBV25-1 and J usage is TRBJ2-7, with 7 bases fitting TRBD2. Germline lookup yields CDR1 MGHDK and CDR2 SYGVNS. This CDR3 has 13 amino acids. J lost 5 bases, V lost 6 bases, and 7 bases had no gene match.

The CDR3 coding sequence is TGTGCCAGCACCGGGACACAAGACACAGATACGCAGTATTTT. Encoded protein: CASTGTQDTDTQYF. The chain couples TRBV2 to TRBJ2-3; tentatively, D is TRBD1 (6 bases). The CDR3 has 14 amino acids. Germline V lookup: CDR1 SNHLY, CDR2 FYNNEI. Trimming took off 7 bases at V and 2 bases at J, with 13 bases between the two ends.

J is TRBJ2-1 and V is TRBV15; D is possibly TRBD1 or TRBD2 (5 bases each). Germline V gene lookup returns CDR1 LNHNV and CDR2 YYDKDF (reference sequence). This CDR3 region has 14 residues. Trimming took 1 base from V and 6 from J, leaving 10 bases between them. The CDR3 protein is CATSRVGVGNEQFF. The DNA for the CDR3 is TGTGCCACCAGCAGAGTGGGGGTGGGCAATGAGCAGTTCTTC.

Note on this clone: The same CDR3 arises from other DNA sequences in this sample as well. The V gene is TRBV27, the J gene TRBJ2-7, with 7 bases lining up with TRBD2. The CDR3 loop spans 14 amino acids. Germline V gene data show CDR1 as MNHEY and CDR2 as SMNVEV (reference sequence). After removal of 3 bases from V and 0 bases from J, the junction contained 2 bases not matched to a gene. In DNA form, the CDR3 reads TGTGCCAGCAGTTTCGGGGGGAGCTCCTACGAGCAGTACTTC. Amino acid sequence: CASSFGGSSYEQYF.

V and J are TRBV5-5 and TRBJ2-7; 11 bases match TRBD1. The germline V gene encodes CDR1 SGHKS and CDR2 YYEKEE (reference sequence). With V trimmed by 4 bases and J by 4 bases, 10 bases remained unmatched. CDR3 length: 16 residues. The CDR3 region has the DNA TGTGCCAGCAGCCCTAACCCGGGGACAGGGGGTTACGAGCAGTACTTC. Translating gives CASSPNPGTGGYEQYF.

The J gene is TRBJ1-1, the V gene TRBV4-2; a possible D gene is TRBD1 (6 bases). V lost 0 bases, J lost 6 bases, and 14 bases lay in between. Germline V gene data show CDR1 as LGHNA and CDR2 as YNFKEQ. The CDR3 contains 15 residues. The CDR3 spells CASSQEFGGRSEAFF. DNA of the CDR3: TGTGCCAGCAGCCAAGAATTCGGGGGCAGGTCTGAAGCTTTCTTT.

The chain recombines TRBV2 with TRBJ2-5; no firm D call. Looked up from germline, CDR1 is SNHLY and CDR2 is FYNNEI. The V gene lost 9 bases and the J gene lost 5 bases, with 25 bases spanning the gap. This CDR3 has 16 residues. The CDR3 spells CARGEPMIGPQETQYF. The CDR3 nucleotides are TGTGCCAGAGGAGAGCCGATGATAGGACCCCAGGAGACCCAGTACTTC.

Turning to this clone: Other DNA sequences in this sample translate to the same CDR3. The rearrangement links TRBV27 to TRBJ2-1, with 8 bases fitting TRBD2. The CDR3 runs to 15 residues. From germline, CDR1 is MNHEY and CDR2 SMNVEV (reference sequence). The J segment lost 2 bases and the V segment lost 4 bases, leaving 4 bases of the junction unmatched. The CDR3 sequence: CASSSPGLAYNEQFF. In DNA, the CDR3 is TGTGCCAGCAGTTCCCCGGGACTAGCCTACAATGAGCAGTTCTTC.

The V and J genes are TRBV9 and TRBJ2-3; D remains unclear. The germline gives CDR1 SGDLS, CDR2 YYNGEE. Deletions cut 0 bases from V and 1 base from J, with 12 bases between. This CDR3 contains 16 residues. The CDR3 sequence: CASSVGARDGTDTQYF. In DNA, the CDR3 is TGTGCCAGCAGCGTAGGAGCGCGAGATGGCACAGATACGCAGTATTTT.

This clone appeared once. The CDR3 spells CAIRPTGADTQYF. The CDR3 DNA sequence: TGTGCCATCAGGCCCACAGGGGCAGATACGCAGTATTTT. The J gene is TRBJ2-3, the V gene TRBV10-3, with TRBD1 matching over 7 bases. The CDR3 has 13 residues. V lost 6 bases and J lost 4; bases outside the gene matches: 4. Germline-derived CDR1 and CDR2 are ENHRY and SYGVKD.

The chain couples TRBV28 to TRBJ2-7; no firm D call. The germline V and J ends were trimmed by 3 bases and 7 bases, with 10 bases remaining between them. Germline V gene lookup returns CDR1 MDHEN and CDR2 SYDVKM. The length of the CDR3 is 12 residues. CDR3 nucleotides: TGTGCCAGCAGTTTGTCCACTTTTGAGCAGTACTTC. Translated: CASSLSTFEQYF.

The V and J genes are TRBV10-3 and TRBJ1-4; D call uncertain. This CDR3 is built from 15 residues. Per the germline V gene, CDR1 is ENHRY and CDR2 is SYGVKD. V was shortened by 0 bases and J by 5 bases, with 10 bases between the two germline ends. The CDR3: CAISESRTANEKLFF. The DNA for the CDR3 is TGTGCCATCAGTGAGTCAAGAACTGCAAATGAAAAACTGTTTTTT.

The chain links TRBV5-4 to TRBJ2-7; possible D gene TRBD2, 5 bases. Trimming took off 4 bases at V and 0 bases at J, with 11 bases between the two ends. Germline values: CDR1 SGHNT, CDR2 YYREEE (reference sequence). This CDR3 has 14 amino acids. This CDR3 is CASSALGSSYEQYF. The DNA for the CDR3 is TGTGCCAGCAGCGCTCTAGGGAGCTCCTACGAGCAGTACTTC.